This is a list of T cell receptor beta chains from one sample in a study of shared clonotypes between healthy human individuals. The repertoire was sequenced with immunoSEQ multiplex PCR; TCRdb's copy has only in-frame clones and lacks some. Of about 2 million clones in the sample, about 95% were seen once. Specimen: naive CD8+ T cells sorted from blood. Receptor source: a man between 18 and 29 years old in good health. Both conserved end residues are trimmed from each CDR3. Fields, in order: V gene, CDR3 length, D gene, CDR3 protein. D genes are given only for firm matches.

TRBV29-1,12,NA,SVELTSSYNEQF
TRBV2,11,NA,ASSEALSDTQY
TRBV28,15,TRBD2,ASSLWGSGGKYNEQF
TRBV7-9,13,TRBD2,ASSPRLADSYEQY
TRBV12-2,17,NA,ASRLAPTGGAKIPDTQY
TRBV11-2,13,TRBD2,ASSSGGGRDYEQY
TRBV4-1,10,NA,ASSQDLATQY
TRBV25-1,11,NA,ASTGDTQETQY
TRBV11-2,13,NA,ASSSPDRGWNEQF
TRBV7-2,12,NA,ASSFMFGGDEQY
TRBV7-9,14,TRBD1,ASSGLKGQGAGEQY